This note documents a single TCR beta chain sequence. As yet, its antigen is unknown. The CDR3 length is 14 residues. V lost 2 bases and J 3 bases, leaving 10 bases between the germline ends. Germline lookup yields CDR1 SGHTA and CDR2 FQGTGA. The PCR used 60 Vbeta and 13 Jbeta primers. The method was immunoSEQ multiplex PCR; TCRdb's version includes in-frame clones alone and lacks a portion of them. The data hold some 170,000 clones, with under 85% observed a single time. This entry comes from a study of cytomegalovirus exposure and HLA in healthy donors. Study-level points and caveats: The study recorded over 150 TCR beta chains that were cytomegalovirus-associated. Per a later analysis, HLA-associated TCR beta chains showed more clonal expansion than other, equally common TCR beta chains.

J is TRBJ2-5 and V is TRBV7-3; D gene ambiguous. The clonotype comes from a human donor in good health. The sample consisted of PBMCs. The DNA of the CDR3 is TGTGCCAGCAGCTTAGGGCCCTCTGAAGAGACCCAGTACTTC. Translating gives CASSLGPSEETQYF.